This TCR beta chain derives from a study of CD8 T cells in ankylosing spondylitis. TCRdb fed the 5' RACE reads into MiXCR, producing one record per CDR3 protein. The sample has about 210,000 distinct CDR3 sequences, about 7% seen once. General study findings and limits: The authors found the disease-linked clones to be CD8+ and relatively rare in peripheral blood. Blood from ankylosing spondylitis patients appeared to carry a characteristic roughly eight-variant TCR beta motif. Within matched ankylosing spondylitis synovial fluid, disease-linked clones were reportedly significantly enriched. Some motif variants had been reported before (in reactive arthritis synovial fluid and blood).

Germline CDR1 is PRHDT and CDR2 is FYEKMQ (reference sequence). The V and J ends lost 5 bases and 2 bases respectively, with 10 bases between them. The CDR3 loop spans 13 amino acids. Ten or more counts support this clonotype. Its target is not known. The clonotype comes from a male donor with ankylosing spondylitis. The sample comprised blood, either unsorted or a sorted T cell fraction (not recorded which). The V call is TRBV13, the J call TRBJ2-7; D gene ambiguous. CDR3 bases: TGTGCCAGCAGCACCGCAGGAACCTACGAGCAGTACTTC. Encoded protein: CASSTAGTYEQYF.